A single sample is the source of the 18 T cell receptor beta chains below, sequenced in a study of vaccination effects on CD4 cells after COVID-19. Before sequencing took place, the ViraFEST assay used viral peptide pools to expand antigen-specific CD4+ T cells. CD4+ T cell isolation took place after approximately 11 days of culture. Two doses of BNT162b2 or mRNA-1273 vaccine were administered to participants. Profiling relied on immunoSEQ multiplex PCR, and the TCRdb table lists in-frame clones only, not all of them. The sample lists around 29,000 clones, 65% to 80% occurring once. The antigens of these receptors remain unknown. The input for sequencing was CD4+ T cells from PBMCs cultured with HCoV-NL63 spike peptides, taken after COVID-19 vaccination. The receptors shown here come from a human donor who received a COVID-19 vaccine.

This clone was seen once. Here the CDR3 reads CASSFLAGVDTGELFF. DNA for the CDR3: TGCGCCAGCAGCTTTCTAGCGGGAGTCGACACCGGGGAGCTGTTTTTT. V usage is TRBV5-1 and J usage is TRBJ2-2; 10 positions match TRBD2. CDR1 is SGHRS and CDR2 is YFSETQ in the germline V gene. The CDR3 has 16 amino acids. V shed 2 bases and J 3 bases; nucleotides not matched to a gene: 4.

V and J are TRBV11-2 and TRBJ2-3; TRBD2 might be the D (6 bases). The V end was cut by 4 bases, the J end by 0 bases, with 20 bases between. This CDR3 is built from 18 residues. Germline CDR1 reads SGHAT; CDR2 reads FQNNGV. CDR3 nucleotide sequence: TGTGCCAGCAGCTCTAGCGTCCGTTCGATGAAAAGCACAGATACGCAGTATTTT. This sequence encodes CASSSSVRSMKSTDTQYF.

This chain joins TRBV19 and TRBJ2-3; 7 nucleotides align to TRBD1. CDR3 length: 14 residues. Germline V gene lookup returns CDR1 LNHDA and CDR2 SQIVND (reference sequence). The V and J ends lost 3 bases and 7 bases, in that order; junction bases with no gene match: 7. CDR3 nucleotides: TGTGCCAGTAGTATCGCTTGGGACAGCTATACGCAGTATTTT. Translating gives CASSIAWDSYTQYF. The full variable domain, its missing parts supplied by reference TRBV19 and TRBJ2-3, is DGGITQSPKYLFRKEGQNVTLSCEQNLNHDAMYWYRQDPGQGLRLIYYSQIVNDFQKGDIAEGYSVSREKKESFPLTVTSAQKNPTAFYLCASSIAWDSYTQYFGPGTRLTVL.

This clone was detected only a few times. The J gene is TRBJ1-2, the V gene TRBV7-9; D gene unclear. Germline loops: CDR1 SEHNR, CDR2 FQNEAQ (reference sequence). This CDR3 has 13 amino acids. V dropped 9 bases and J dropped 8 bases, with 19 bases sitting between them. The CDR3 bases are TGTGCCAGTGAGGTTTGGGGATTGTGGGGCTACACCTTC. It encodes CASEVWGLWGYTF.

This sequence joins TRBV5-1 and TRBJ2-1, with TRBD2 as a possible D gene (6 bases). Trimming shortened V by 9 bases and J by 1 base, and 11 bases separated the two germline ends. CDR1 is SGHRS, CDR2 YFSETQ, per germline. This CDR3 comprises 13 residues. The CDR3 region has the DNA TGCGCCACCTCAGGGACTTCCTACAATGAGCAGTTCTTC. It encodes CATSGTSYNEQFF.

This sequence joins TRBV19 and TRBJ1-1, with 7 positions matching TRBD1. This CDR3 comprises 15 residues. The junction had 11 bases not matched to a gene; V was cut back by 7 bases and J by 3 bases. Germline CDR1 and CDR2: LNHDA and SQIVND (reference sequence). CDR3 amino acids: CASTSFWQGDTEAFF. The CDR3 coding sequence is TGTGCCAGTACATCGTTTTGGCAGGGGGACACTGAAGCTTTCTTT.

The rearrangement links TRBV6-1 to TRBJ1-1, with no clear D. The CDR3 runs to 14 residues. Germline values: CDR1 MNHNS, CDR2 SASEGT. Trimming pared 1 base from V and 3 bases from J, leaving 9 bases between. CDR3 nucleotides: TGTGCCAGCAGTGAAGGATTGGAAGACACTGAAGCTTTCTTT. It translates to CASSEGLEDTEAFF.

V usage is TRBV5-1 and J usage is TRBJ2-2, with 7 bases fitting TRBD2. The CDR3 consists of 16 residues. The J segment lost 1 base and the V segment lost 1 base, leaving 4 bases of the junction unmatched. Germline-derived CDR1 and CDR2 are SGHRS and YFSETQ. In DNA form, the CDR3 reads TGCGCCAGCAGCTTGTCGGCTAGCGGGAACACCGGGGAGCTGTTTTTT. This encodes CASSLSASGNTGELFF.

The chain links TRBV4-1 to TRBJ1-1; no clear D. The V gene lost 1 base and the J gene lost 0 bases, with 9 bases spanning the gap. This CDR3 spans 15 amino acids. Germline V gives CDR1 MGHRA, CDR2 YSYEKL. As DNA, the CDR3 is TGCGCCAGCAGCCAAGGGCAGCCGCTGAACACTGAAGCTTTCTTT. This encodes CASSQGQPLNTEAFF.

The chain is built from TRBV3-1 (or the pseudogene TRBV3-2) and TRBJ1-2; D is possibly TRBD1 (6 bases). The CDR3 has 14 residues. CDR1 and CDR2 (germline): LGHDT, YNNKEL (reference sequence). V dropped 0 bases and J dropped 5 bases, with 10 bases sitting between them. The CDR3: CASSQDSGTYGYTF. In DNA, the CDR3 is TGTGCCAGCAGCCAAGATTCCGGGACATATGGCTACACCTTC.

This clone was seen only a few times. The chain couples TRBV2 to TRBJ1-5; 7 bases are a match to TRBD1. The CDR3 consists of 15 residues. In germline, CDR1 is SNHLY, CDR2 FYNNEI. The V and J ends lost 4 bases and 3 bases, in that order; junction bases with no gene match: 6. CDR3 sequence (DNA): TGTGCCAGCAGTGTAACAGGGGTCTACAATCAGCCCCAGCATTTT. This codes for CASSVTGVYNQPQHF.

This chain connects TRBV6-1 to TRBJ1-5; D remains unclear. Germline V gene lookup returns CDR1 MNHNS and CDR2 SASEGT. The CDR3 spans 13 residues. V was cut by 3 bases and J by 7 bases, with 10 bases left in between. CDR3 protein: CASSDFLRQPQHF. CDR3 bases: TGTGCCAGCAGTGATTTTTTACGGCAGCCCCAGCATTTT.

V and J are TRBV13 and TRBJ2-5, with D possibly TRBD1 on 6 matching bases. The CDR3 totals 15 residues. The V and J ends lost 0 bases and 4 bases respectively, with 12 bases between them. Looked up from germline, CDR1 is PRHDT and CDR2 is FYEKMQ (reference sequence). The CDR3 DNA is TGTGCCAGCAGCTTAGGAAGGGGGAGTTTAGAGACCCAGTACTTC. Protein: CASSLGRGSLETQYF.

This chain uses TRBV2 with TRBJ1-2; no definite D call. This CDR3 is 14 amino acids long. V lost 3 bases to trimming and J lost 8 bases, with 16 bases between them. Germline V gene data show CDR1 as SNHLY and CDR2 as FYNNEI. As DNA, the CDR3 is TGTGCCAGCAGTGACTATAGCGAGGGCGGAGGCTACACCTTC. Translating gives CASSDYSEGGGYTF.

The chain joins TRBV19 to TRBJ2-7; TRBD1 aligns across 7 bases. There are 12 residues in the CDR3. The germline V gene encodes CDR1 LNHDA and CDR2 SQIVND (reference sequence). V gave up 7 bases and J gave up 4 bases; unmatched junction bases: 4. CDR3 residues: CASMGQLYEQYF. The CDR3 DNA reads as TGTGCCAGTATGGGACAGCTATACGAGCAGTACTTC.

The rearrangement links TRBV6-5 to TRBJ2-3, with no clear D. Germline V gene sequence: CDR1 MNHEY, CDR2 SVGAGI. V was shortened by 2 bases and J by 5 bases, with 11 bases between the two germline ends. The CDR3 runs 14 residues. In DNA, the CDR3 is TGTGCCAGCAGTTACACGTTAGCAGGAGATACGCAGTATTTT. It specifies CASSYTLAGDTQYF.

J is TRBJ2-4 and V is TRBV29-1, with D perhaps matching TRBD1 (5 bases). CDR3 size: 15 residues. The germline V and J ends were trimmed by 5 bases and 0 bases, with 14 bases remaining between them. Germline V gene data show CDR1 as SQVTM and CDR2 as ANQGSEA. CDR3 DNA sequence: TGCAGCGTTTATTGGAGACAGTTAGCCAAAAACATTCAGTACTTC. It is translated as CSVYWRQLAKNIQYF. The variable domain in full, completed from reference TRBV29-1 and TRBJ2-4, reads SAVISQKPSRDICQRGTSLTIQCQVDSQVTMMFWYRQQPGQSLTLIATANQGSEATYESGFVIDKFPISRPNLTFSTLTVSNMSPEDSSIYLCSVYWRQLAKNIQYFGAGTRLSVL.

This clone was detected only a few times. J is TRBJ2-7 and V is TRBV11-2; 8 bases align to TRBD1. This CDR3 comprises 14 residues. Trimming cost V 4 bases and J 4 bases; bases outside gene matches: 6. Germline V gene lookup returns CDR1 SGHAT and CDR2 FQNNGV. This CDR3 reads CASSSGTGLYEQYF. The CDR3 nucleotides are TGTGCCAGCAGCTCCGGGACAGGACTTTACGAGCAGTACTTC.